What follows are 31 T cell receptor beta chains derived from one specimen sequenced in a study of cytomegalovirus exposure and HLA in healthy donors. 13 Jbeta primers and 60 Vbeta primers were used for the PCR. TCRdb's table, derived via immunoSEQ multiplex PCR, lists solely in-frame clones and lacks some. The sample has around 33,000 clones, approximately 76% seen once. Material: PBMCs. All receptors come from a young woman in good health and CMV-seropositive.

V and J are TRBV9 and TRBJ1-2, with TRBD1 identical over 8 bases. This CDR3 has 14 residues. CDR1 is SGDLS, CDR2 YYNGEE, per germline. With V trimmed by 4 bases and J by 4 bases, 6 bases remained unmatched. The CDR3 protein is CASSPNRGGYGYTF. For the CDR3, the DNA is TGTGCCAGCAGCCCAAACAGGGGGGGCTATGGCTACACCTTC.

The sample holds a few counts of this clone. The chain combines TRBV5-5 with TRBJ2-7; D unclear. Germline CDR1 and CDR2: SGHKS and YYEKEE (reference sequence). V lost 4 bases, J lost 4 bases, and 12 bases lay in between. The CDR3 is made up of 13 amino acids. CDR3 amino acids: CASSPPNEYEQYF. The CDR3, as DNA: TGTGCCAGCAGCCCACCGAACGAGTACGAGCAGTACTTC.

The rearrangement links TRBV27 to TRBJ1-1, with D possibly TRBD1 on 5 matching bases. Germline CDR1 is MNHEY and CDR2 is SMNVEV (reference sequence). The CDR3 is 14 amino acids. V lost 6 bases to trimming and J lost 1 base, with 12 bases between them. In DNA form, the CDR3 reads TGTGCCAGCAGAGGTCAAGGACAGAACACTGAAGCTTTCTTT. It encodes CASRGQGQNTEAFF.

The chain joins TRBV28 to TRBJ2-7, with D tentatively TRBD2 (6 bases). With 2 bases removed from V and 4 bases from J, the gap between germline ends came to 6 bases. There are 12 residues in the CDR3. Germline values: CDR1 MDHEN, CDR2 SYDVKM. The DNA for the CDR3 is TGTGCCAGCAGTTTAGGGGGGTACGAGCAGTACTTC. Amino acids: CASSLGGYEQYF.

The sample holds a few counts of this clone. The chain is built from TRBV4-2 and TRBJ1-2; 7 nucleotides line up with TRBD1. V trimming: 0 bases; J trimming: 0 bases; junction bases outside the gene matches: 4. The V gene's germline CDR1 is LGHNA and CDR2 YNFKEQ. CDR3 size: 16 residues. The CDR3 coding sequence is TGTGCCAGCAGCCAAGATCGACAGGGTGCTAACTATGGCTACACCTTC. Encoded protein: CASSQDRQGANYGYTF.

This clone was recorded a few times. The chain is built from TRBV7-9 and TRBJ2-7; no definite D call. The CDR3 extends over 12 amino acids. Germline V lookup: CDR1 SEHNR, CDR2 FQNEAQ (reference sequence). V lost 1 base, J lost 3 bases, and 4 bases lay in between. The CDR3, as DNA: TGTGCCAGCAGCTTAGTGAGCTACGAGCAGTACTTC. Translated, it gives CASSLVSYEQYF.

The DNA of the CDR3 is TGTGCCAGCAGTGCACAGGGGGCTTTAGCCAAAAACATTCAGTACTTC. Protein sequence: CASSAQGALAKNIQYF. The chain employs TRBV28 and TRBJ2-4; 9 nucleotides line up with TRBD1. Looked up from germline, CDR1 is MDHEN and CDR2 is SYDVKM. V lost 5 bases, J lost 0 bases, and 5 bases stayed unmatched. The CDR3 covers 16 residues. The whole variable domain, filled in from reference TRBV28 and TRBJ2-4, reads DVKVTQSSRYLVKRTGEKVFLECVQDMDHENMFWYRQDPGLGLRLIYFSYDVKMKEKGDIPEGYSVSREKKERFSLILESASTNQTSMYLCASSAQGALAKNIQYFGAGTRLSVL.

V and J are TRBV5-1 and TRBJ1-2; 9 bases map to TRBD1. CDR1 and CDR2 (germline): SGHRS, YFSETQ. V lost 4 bases, J lost 2 bases, and 6 bases stayed unmatched. The CDR3 extends over 15 amino acids. The CDR3 DNA reads TGCGCCAGCAGCCCGACAGGGGGGGACAACTATGGCTACACCTTC. As protein: CASSPTGGDNYGYTF.

This rearrangement joins TRBV7-2 to TRBJ2-7; D may be TRBD2 (6 bases). CDR1 is SGHTA, CDR2 FQGNSA, per germline. V shed 4 bases and J shed 2 bases, with 18 bases lying between them. The CDR3 loop spans 16 amino acids. CDR3 coding DNA: TGTGCCAGCAGCTCAAGATACGGGGGAGCAACCTACGAGCAGTACTTC. Protein sequence: CASSSRYGGATYEQYF. Supplemented by reference TRBV7-2 and TRBJ2-7, the full variable domain reads GAGVSQSPSNKVTEKGKDVELRCDPISGHTALYWYRQSLGQGLEFLIYFQGNSAPDKSGLPSDRFSAERTGGSVSTLTIQRTQQEDSAVYLCASSSRYGGATYEQYFGPGTRLTVT.

The chain uses TRBV28 and TRBJ2-3, with TRBD1 matching over 7 bases. Germline assignment: CDR1 MDHEN and CDR2 SYDVKM. This CDR3 has 15 residues. Trimming took 3 bases from V and 2 from J; bases not matched to a gene: 5. The CDR3 nucleotides are TGTGCCAGCAGTTTCGGGACAGTGGACACAGATACGCAGTATTTT. It specifies CASSFGTVDTDTQYF.

This clone was detected only a few times. The chain recombines TRBV10-3 with TRBJ2-7; 13 bases agree with TRBD2. The V gene end was trimmed by 10 bases and the J gene end by 2 bases; junction bases not matched to a gene: 5. The germline V gene has CDR1 ENHRY and CDR2 SYGVKD. CDR3 length: 14 amino acids. The CDR3 loop reads CATGTSGTTYEQYF. The CDR3 coding sequence is TGTGCCACCGGGACTAGCGGGACTACCTACGAGCAGTACTTC.

The V call is TRBV28, the J call TRBJ1-4, with 10 bases matching TRBD1. The V segment lost 4 bases and the J segment 1 base; nucleotides outside the gene matches: 6. The CDR3 has 17 amino acids. Germline values: CDR1 MDHEN, CDR2 SYDVKM. The CDR3, as DNA: TGTGCCAGCAGTTCCCCGGGACAGGGGAGAACTAATGAAAAACTGTTTTTT. Amino acids: CASSSPGQGRTNEKLFF.

The chain employs TRBV29-1 and TRBJ1-2, with 7 bases identical to TRBD1. Germline CDR1 SQVTM, CDR2 ANQGSEA. The CDR3 has 14 amino acids. J was trimmed by 8 bases and V by 3 bases; bases with no gene match: 12. CDR3 protein: CSVDPTGPGGGYTF. CDR3 DNA: TGCAGCGTTGACCCGACGGGACCAGGGGGAGGCTACACCTTC.

The V call is TRBV30, the J call TRBJ2-2, with D hard to call. The CDR3 runs to 11 residues. The V gene's germline CDR1 is GTSNPN and CDR2 SVGIG (reference sequence). Deletions cut 2 bases from V and 6 bases from J, with 4 bases between. The CDR3 DNA follows: TGTGCCTGGAGTTATGCCGGGGAGCTGTTTTTT. It codes for CAWSYAGELFF.

The chain has TRBV7-6 and TRBJ1-1; D not resolved. This CDR3 is 13 amino acids long. V dropped 5 bases and J dropped 5 bases, with 12 bases sitting between them. Germline loops: CDR1 SGHVS, CDR2 FNYEAQ. The CDR3 region has the DNA TGTGCCAGCAGCCCCGTGGAGGGTACTGAAGCTTTCTTT. It specifies CASSPVEGTEAFF.

The chain carries TRBV10-2 and TRBJ2-7, with 11 bases that match TRBD2. V was pared by 3 bases and J by 0 bases, with 10 bases of the junction left unmatched. CDR1 is WSHSY, CDR2 SAAADI, per germline. The CDR3 has 18 residues. CDR3 amino acids: CASSESLAGGGGSYEQYF. In DNA, the CDR3 is TGCGCCAGCAGTGAAAGTCTAGCGGGAGGAGGGGGCTCCTACGAGCAGTACTTC.

CDR3 loop: CASRSPGGRTGELFF. CDR3 nucleotide sequence: TGTGCCAGCAGGAGCCCAGGGGGGAGGACCGGGGAGCTGTTTTTT. This chain connects TRBV2 to TRBJ2-2; D might be TRBD1 (7 bases). V dropped 6 bases and J dropped 5 bases, with 16 bases sitting between them. The CDR3 runs to 15 residues. Germline CDR1 is SNHLY and CDR2 is FYNNEI. The complete variable domain, with remaining parts taken from reference TRBV2 and TRBJ2-2, reads EPEVTQTPSHQVTQMGQEVILRCVPISNHLYFYWYRQILGQKVEFLVSFYNNEISEKSEIFDDQFSVERPDGSNFTLKIRSTKLEDSAMYFCASRSPGGRTGELFFGEGSRLTVL.

This clone has a handful of counts. The chain recombines TRBV27 with TRBJ2-7; possible D gene TRBD2, 5 bases. This CDR3 is 14 amino acids long. The ends were cut back, 6 bases at V and 2 bases at J, with 14 bases in the middle. Germline V gene lookup returns CDR1 MNHEY and CDR2 SMNVEV (reference sequence). The CDR3 DNA reads TGTGCCAGCAGCTCCCTGGGAGAAGCCTACGAGCAGTACTTC. This sequence encodes CASSSLGEAYEQYF.

The V and J genes are TRBV11-1 and TRBJ2-5, with 7 bases matching TRBD1. The end of the DNA aligns better with TRBJ2-7, so the J call may be wrong. The CDR3 loop spans 14 amino acids. CDR1 SGHAT and CDR2 FQDESV come from the germline V gene (reference sequence). Here the CDR3 reads CASSQVGQAYEQYF. The DNA of the CDR3 is TGTGCCAGCAGCCAGGTAGGACAGGCCTACGAGCAGTACTTC.

The chain recombines TRBV20-1 with TRBJ1-2; D is undetermined. This CDR3 is 10 amino acids long. V was pared by 1 base and J by 8 bases, with 5 bases between. The germline gives CDR1 DFQATT, CDR2 SNEGSKA (reference sequence). CDR3: CSARAGGYTF. The CDR3 DNA reads TGCAGTGCTAGAGCGGGGGGCTACACCTTC.

The gene calls are TRBV30 and TRBJ2-7, with a possible D match to TRBD2 (5 bases). Trimming took off 0 bases at V and 2 bases at J, with 8 bases between the two ends. Germline V CDR1 and CDR2: GTSNPN, SVGIG (reference sequence). CDR3 length equals 13 residues. CDR3 region: CAWSVLGAYEQYF. As DNA, the CDR3 is TGTGCCTGGAGTGTACTCGGGGCCTACGAGCAGTACTTC.

The gene calls are TRBV5-1 and TRBJ2-5; the D gene is possibly TRBD1 (6 bases). This CDR3 comprises 15 residues. Germline-derived CDR1 and CDR2 are SGHRS and YFSETQ. V was cut by 4 bases and J by 0 bases, with 13 bases left in between. The CDR3 nucleotides are TGCGCCAGCAGCAACCGACAGGACGACCAAGAGACCCAGTACTTC. Protein: CASSNRQDDQETQYF.

The V gene is TRBV7-8, the J gene TRBJ1-5; D might be TRBD1 (5 bases). V was clipped by 3 bases and J by 3 bases, with 12 bases between them. The germline gives CDR1 SGHVS, CDR2 FQNEAQ. This CDR3 spans 15 amino acids. The CDR3: CASSFLSGPNQPQHF. The DNA of the CDR3 is TGTGCCAGCAGCTTTCTATCAGGGCCCAATCAGCCCCAGCATTTT.

The CDR3 sequence is CASSDRETDTQYF. The DNA of the CDR3 is TGTGCCAGCAGTGACCGAGAAACTGATACGCAGTATTTT. The V gene is TRBV6-4, the J gene TRBJ2-3, with no clear D. V shed 2 bases and J shed 6 bases, with 9 bases lying between them. CDR1 and CDR2 from the germline V gene are MRHNA and SNTAGT. There are 13 residues in the CDR3.

The V gene is TRBV19, the J gene TRBJ1-1; no reliable D call. CDR3 length: 13 amino acids. Per germline, CDR1 LNHDA and CDR2 SQIVND (reference sequence). The V end was cut by 5 bases, the J end by 0 bases, with 7 bases between. The chain's CDR3 is CASSSVLNTEAFF. The CDR3 nucleotides read TGTGCCAGTAGTTCAGTCCTGAACACTGAAGCTTTCTTT.

The gene calls are TRBV29-1 and TRBJ1-6; D may be TRBD1 (6 bases). CDR3 length equals 13 residues. The V end lost 7 bases, the J end lost 6 bases, and 13 bases lay between the germline ends. Germline assignment: CDR1 SQVTM and CDR2 ANQGSEA. For the CDR3, the DNA is TGCAGCGGCCGCCGGGACATTAATTCACCCCTCCACTTT. Protein: CSGRRDINSPLHF.

The chain links TRBV27 to TRBJ2-3, with TRBD1 matching over 8 bases. The J segment lost 2 bases and the V segment lost 3 bases, leaving 4 bases of the junction unmatched. CDR3 length: 15 amino acids. Looked up from germline, CDR1 is MNHEY and CDR2 is SMNVEV (reference sequence). CDR3 amino acids: CASSLQGALTDTQYF. In nucleotides, the CDR3 is TGTGCCAGCAGTTTGCAGGGGGCCCTCACAGATACGCAGTATTTT.

V usage is TRBV10-3 and J usage is TRBJ2-5; 11 bases line up with TRBD1. TRBJ2-7 explains the end of the DNA better; the J call may be wrong. This CDR3 has 17 residues. In germline, CDR1 is ENHRY, CDR2 SYGVKD. This CDR3 is CATGQGARLSSSYEQYF. Written as DNA, the CDR3 is TGTGCCACCGGACAGGGGGCGCGCCTTAGCTCCTCCTACGAGCAGTACTTC.

The rearrangement links TRBV10-1 to TRBJ1-2; the match to TRBD1 covers 8 bases. In germline, CDR1 is WNHNN, CDR2 SYGVQD (reference sequence). V was clipped by 7 bases and J by 0 bases; unmatched bases: 10. The CDR3 totals 16 residues. The chain's CDR3 is CASTEDRAQANYGYTF. CDR3 sequence (DNA): TGCGCCAGCACCGAGGACAGGGCACAAGCTAACTATGGCTACACCTTC.

The gene calls are TRBV27 and TRBJ2-1; D is uncertain. Germline V gives CDR1 MNHEY, CDR2 SMNVEV (reference sequence). This CDR3 comprises 16 residues. V was shortened by 10 bases and J by 6 bases, with 25 bases between the two germline ends. The CDR3 DNA is TGTGCCACCCAGTCCCCGTTCGGGTACCATCTCAATGAGCAGTTCTTC. Translated, it gives CATQSPFGYHLNEQFF.

This chain joins TRBV29-1 and TRBJ2-7, with 12 bases lining up with TRBD1. Losses at the gene ends were 3 bases for V and 9 bases for J; bases not matched to a gene: 12. CDR3 length equals 15 residues. CDR1 is SQVTM, CDR2 ANQGSEA, per germline. The CDR3 region has the DNA TGCAGCGTTGACTTCCCGGGACAGGGGGCAATTGGGCAGTACTTC. Its protein product is CSVDFPGQGAIGQYF.